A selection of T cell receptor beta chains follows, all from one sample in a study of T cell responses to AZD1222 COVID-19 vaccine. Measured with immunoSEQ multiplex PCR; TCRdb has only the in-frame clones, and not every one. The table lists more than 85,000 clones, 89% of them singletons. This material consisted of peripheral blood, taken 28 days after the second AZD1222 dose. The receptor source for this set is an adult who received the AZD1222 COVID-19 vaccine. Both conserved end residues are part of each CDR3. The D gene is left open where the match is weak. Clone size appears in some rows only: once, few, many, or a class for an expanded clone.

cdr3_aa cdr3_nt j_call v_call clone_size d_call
CATSRDGTSGLGTQYF TGTGCCACCAGCAGAGATGGGACTAGCGGGTTAGGGACCCAGTACTTC TRBJ2-5 TRBV15 . TRBD2
CASSTGTGANSPLHF TGTGCCAGCTCGACGGGGACAGGGGCTAATTCACCCCTCCACTTT TRBJ1-6 TRBV2 . TRBD1
CASSEGRGHGEQYF TGTGCCAGCAGTGAGGGCAGGGGGCACGGCGAGCAGTACTTC TRBJ2-7 TRBV21-1 . .
CASSYTTGRASNYEQYF TGTGCCAGCAGTTACACGACGGGGCGCGCAAGCAACTACGAGCAGTACTTC TRBJ2-7 TRBV6-2/TRBV6-3 once .
CASSRPSYEQYF TGTGCCAGCAGCCGTCCCTCCTACGAGCAGTACTTC TRBJ2-7 TRBV7-2 . .
CASSRRGTGGDQPQHF TGCGCCAGCAGCAGACGAGGGACAGGAGGGGATCAGCCCCAGCATTTT TRBJ1-5 TRBV10-2 . TRBD1
CASSLKQPYEQYF TGTGCCAGCAGCTTAAAACAGCCTTACGAGCAGTACTTC TRBJ2-7 TRBV5-5 . .
CASSQASGKSYEQYF TGTGCCAGCAGCCAAGCGAGCGGAAAGTCCTACGAGCAGTACTTC TRBJ2-7 TRBV4-2 . .
CASSPSMEGAFF TGTGCCAGCTCACCATCCATGGAGGGGGCTTTCTTT TRBJ1-1 TRBV18 . .
CASGSSVGNTIYF TGTGCTAGTGGTTCTAGCGTTGGAAACACCATATATTTT TRBJ1-3 TRBV12-5 . .
CASSPQTDTEAFF TGTGCCAGCTCACCACAAACAGACACTGAAGCTTTCTTT TRBJ1-1 TRBV18 . .
CASSPRGLIYNEQFF TGTGCCAGCAGCCCCCGGGGACTGATTTACAATGAGCAGTTCTTC TRBJ2-1 TRBV7-2 . .
CATTPGTAADTQYF TGTGCCACTACCCCCGGGACCGCCGCAGATACGCAGTATTTT TRBJ2-3 TRBV19 . .
CASSPPTGGGTDTQYF TGTGCCAGCTCACCCCCCACGGGGGGCGGCACAGATACGCAGTATTTT TRBJ2-3 TRBV18 . .
CASTERGGQPQHF TGTGCCAGCACCGAAAGGGGGGGACAGCCCCAGCATTTT TRBJ1-5 TRBV27 . .
CSVSGTSGVGEQQYF TGCAGCGTCTCGGGGACTAGCGGAGTGGGCGAACAGCAGTACTTC TRBJ2-7 TRBV29-1 . TRBD2
CASSQAKAYEQYF TGCGCCAGCAGCCAAGCGAAAGCCTACGAGCAGTACTTC TRBJ2-7 TRBV4-3 few .
CSVRDRAGNQPQHF TGCAGCGTCCGGGACAGGGCCGGCAATCAGCCCCAGCATTTT TRBJ1-5 TRBV29-1 . TRBD1
CASSYGGFAEAFF TGTGCCAGCAGCTATGGGGGGTTCGCTGAAGCTTTCTTT TRBJ1-1 TRBV7-2 . .
CASNRARGAATEAFF TGTGCCAGCAACCGAGCCAGGGGGGCGGCCACTGAAGCTTTCTTT TRBJ1-1 TRBV28 . TRBD1
CASRADQYEQYF TGCGCCAGCAGGGCAGACCAATACGAGCAGTACTTC TRBJ2-7 TRBV5-1 . .
CASSLGDLQGEKLFF TGCGCCAGCAGCTTGGGGGACCTTCAGGGGGAAAAACTGTTTTTT TRBJ1-4 TRBV5-1 . .
CAWSGGTGPQAKNIQYF TGTGCCTGGAGTGGAGGGACAGGCCCTCAAGCCAAAAACATTCAGTACTTC TRBJ2-4 TRBV30 few TRBD1
CASSRGPLMNTEAFF TGCGCCAGCAGCCGTGGACCGCTAATGAACACTGAAGCTTTCTTT TRBJ1-1 TRBV4-1 . .
CASRAVDSRYSNQPQHF TGTGCCAGTAGGGCTGTGGACAGTCGATATAGCAATCAGCCCCAGCATTTT TRBJ1-5 TRBV19 . .
CASSQHATNEKLFF TGTGCCAGCAGCCAACATGCAACTAATGAAAAACTGTTTTTT TRBJ1-4 TRBV7-2 . .
CASRTVGSDTDTQYF TGTGCCAGCAGAACCGTGGGCAGCGACACAGATACGCAGTATTTT TRBJ2-3 TRBV28 . .
CASSPGQGYGYTF TGTGCCAGCAGCCCCGGACAGGGCTATGGCTACACCTTC TRBJ1-2 TRBV7-2 . TRBD1
CASSWGALRPYEQYF TGTGCCAGCAGTTGGGGGGCCCTCCGTCCGTACGAGCAGTACTTC TRBJ2-7 TRBV28 . .
CASSGTETGGGQPQHF TGTGCCAGCAGCGGAACGGAGACAGGGGGCGGTCAGCCCCAGCATTTT TRBJ1-5 TRBV21-1 . .
CASSSGVAWQFF TGTGCCAGCAGCTCAGGGGTAGCGTGGCAGTTCTTC TRBJ2-1 TRBV7-6 . .
CASSITGNTGELFF TGTGCCAGCAGCATCACAGGGAACACCGGGGAGCTGTTTTTT TRBJ2-2 TRBV28 . .
CASSLVGTSGISYNEQFF TGTGCCAGCAGCTTAGTTGGTACTAGCGGGATCTCCTACAATGAGCAGTTCTTC TRBJ2-1 TRBV7-2 . TRBD2
CAWRPRGRSSYNEQFF TGTGCCTGGAGACCTAGGGGGAGAAGCTCCTACAATGAGCAGTTCTTC TRBJ2-1 TRBV30 . .
CASSLEGTGKRETQYF TGCGCCAGCAGCTTGGAAGGGACAGGGAAACGAGAGACCCAGTACTTC TRBJ2-5 TRBV5-1 once TRBD1
CATSQSTSKDTEAFF TGCGCCACCAGCCAGAGTACGTCTAAGGACACTGAAGCTTTCTTT TRBJ1-1 TRBV5-1 . .
CASSETGLAGYEQFF TGTGCCAGCAGTGAAACGGGGCTAGCGGGATATGAGCAGTTCTTC TRBJ2-1 TRBV2 . TRBD2
CASSTQGFEAFF TGTGCCAGCAGTACACAGGGGTTTGAAGCTTTCTTT TRBJ1-1 TRBV2 . TRBD1
CASSQAGSTGELFF TGTGCCAGCAGCCAAGCGGGGTCAACCGGGGAGCTGTTTTTT TRBJ2-2 TRBV5-6 . TRBD2
CASSLLETQYF TGTGCCAGCAGTCTCTTGGAGACCCAGTACTTC TRBJ2-5 TRBV3-1/TRBV3-2 . .
CASSMGRVNEKLFF TGTGCCAGTAGTATGGGAAGGGTAAATGAAAAACTGTTTTTT TRBJ1-4 TRBV19 . .
CASSVGNPLLVEQYF TGCGCCAGCAGCGTAGGGAACCCACTCCTCGTCGAGCAGTACTTC TRBJ2-7 TRBV5-1 . .
CATGLPSYEQYF TGTGCCACCGGATTACCTTCCTACGAGCAGTACTTC TRBJ2-7 TRBV19 . .
CATSDSVNTEAFF TGTGCCACCAGTGACTCGGTGAACACTGAAGCTTTCTTT TRBJ1-1 TRBV24-1 . .
CASSRLDREGPLHF TGCGCCAGCAGTAGACTGGACAGGGAAGGACCCCTCCACTTT TRBJ1-6 TRBV5-1 . TRBD1
CASSWRDRKAAKNIQYF TGTGCCAGCAGCTGGCGGGACAGAAAAGCTGCCAAAAACATTCAGTACTTC TRBJ2-4 TRBV11-2 . .
CASRTQGLSGYTF TGTGCCAGCAGGACACAGGGCTTGAGTGGCTACACCTTC TRBJ1-2 TRBV28 . .
CASSRLGDTEQFF TGTGCCAGCAGTCGACTAGGAGACACAGAGCAGTTCTTC TRBJ2-1 TRBV12-3/TRBV12-4 few .
CSAMSSGANVLTF TGCAGCGCCATGAGCTCTGGGGCCAACGTCCTGACTTTC TRBJ2-6 TRBV29-1 . .
CASSPAPAGLGLREKLFF TGTGCCAGTAGTCCCGCCCCAGCAGGGCTGGGGTTACGAGAAAAACTGTTTTTT TRBJ1-4 TRBV19 . .